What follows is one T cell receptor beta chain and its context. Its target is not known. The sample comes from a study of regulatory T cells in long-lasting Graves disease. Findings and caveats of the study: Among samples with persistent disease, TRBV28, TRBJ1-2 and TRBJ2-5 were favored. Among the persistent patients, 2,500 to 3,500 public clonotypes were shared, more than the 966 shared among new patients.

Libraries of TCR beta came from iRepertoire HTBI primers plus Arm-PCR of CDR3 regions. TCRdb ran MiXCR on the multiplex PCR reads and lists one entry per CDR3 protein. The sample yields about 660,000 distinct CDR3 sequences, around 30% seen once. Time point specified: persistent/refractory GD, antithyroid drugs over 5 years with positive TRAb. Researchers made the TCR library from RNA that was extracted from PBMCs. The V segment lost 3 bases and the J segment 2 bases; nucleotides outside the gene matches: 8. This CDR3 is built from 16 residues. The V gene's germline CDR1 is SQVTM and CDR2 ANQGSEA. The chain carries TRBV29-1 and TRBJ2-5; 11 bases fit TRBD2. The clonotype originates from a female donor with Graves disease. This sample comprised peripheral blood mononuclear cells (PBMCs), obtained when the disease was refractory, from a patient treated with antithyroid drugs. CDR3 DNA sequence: TGCAGCGTTGAGCCCGTTAGCGGGAGGGCTCAAGAGACCCAGTACTTC. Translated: CSVEPVSGRAQETQYF.